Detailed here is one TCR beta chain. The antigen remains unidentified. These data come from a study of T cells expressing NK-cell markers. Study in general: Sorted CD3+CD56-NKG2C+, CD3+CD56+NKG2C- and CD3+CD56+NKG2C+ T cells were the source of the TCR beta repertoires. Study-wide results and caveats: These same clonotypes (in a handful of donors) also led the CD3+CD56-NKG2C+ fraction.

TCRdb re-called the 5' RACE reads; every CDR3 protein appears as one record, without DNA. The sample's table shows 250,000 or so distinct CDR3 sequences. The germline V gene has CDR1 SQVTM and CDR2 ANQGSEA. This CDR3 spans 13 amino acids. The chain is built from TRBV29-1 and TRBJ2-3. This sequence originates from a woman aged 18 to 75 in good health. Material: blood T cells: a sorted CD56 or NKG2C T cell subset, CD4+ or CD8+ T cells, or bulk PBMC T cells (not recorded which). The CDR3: CSVDTHVGDTQYF.